The 5 T cell receptor beta chains below all came from one sample that was sequenced in a study of cytomegalovirus exposure and HLA in healthy donors. Primers included in the PCR were 60 Vbeta and 13 Jbeta primers. Libraries were prepared by immunoSEQ multiplex PCR; TCRdb keeps only in-frame clonotypes and omits some of them. The table lists about 200,000 clones, less than 90% of them singletons. Sequencing was performed on PBMCs. The receptors derive from a young woman in good health and CMV-seronegative.

V usage is TRBV5-4 and J usage is TRBJ2-7; D may be TRBD1 (5 bases). Germline CDR1 reads SGHNT; CDR2 reads YYREEE (reference sequence). V dropped 0 bases and J dropped 5 bases, with 12 bases sitting between them. The CDR3 has 14 residues. The CDR3 region is CASSLGGAWDEQYF. The CDR3 DNA sequence: TGTGCCAGCAGCTTGGGGGGCGCCTGGGACGAGCAGTACTTC.

Only a few counts were recorded for this clone. J is TRBJ1-2 and V is TRBV28, with D hard to call. This CDR3 has 11 amino acids. CDR1 is MDHEN, CDR2 SYDVKM, per germline. Trimming left V 3 bases short and J 6 bases short, with 5 bases between. CDR3 bases: TGTGCCAGCAGTTTCGGGAATGGCTACACCTTC. This translates into CASSFGNGYTF.

Comment on this clone: The same CDR3 arises from other DNA sequences in this sample as well. The V call is TRBV9, the J call TRBJ2-1, with 10 bases identical to TRBD2. The CDR3 sequence is 15 residues long. The ends lost 0 bases at V and 9 bases at J; junction bases unmatched: 6. Germline V gives CDR1 SGDLS, CDR2 YYNGEE. In DNA, the CDR3 is TGTGCCAGCAGCGTAGGTCTAGCGGGAGTGGGTGAGCAGTTCTTC. Its protein is CASSVGLAGVGEQFF.

The rearrangement links TRBV6-5 to TRBJ2-2, with TRBD1 matching over 7 bases. V lost 4 bases to trimming and J lost 3 bases; unmatched junction nucleotides: 5. The CDR3 contains 15 residues. The germline CDR1 and CDR2 sequences are MNHEY and SVGAGI. CDR3 sequence: CASSSQGVYTGELFF. As DNA, the CDR3 is TGTGCCAGCAGTTCGCAGGGGGTCTACACCGGGGAGCTGTTTTTT.

The chain is built from TRBV5-1 and TRBJ1-6; 7 bases are a match to TRBD1. CDR3 size: 13 residues. J gave up 10 bases and V 4 bases, and 5 bases lay outside the gene matches. CDR1 is SGHRS and CDR2 is YFSETQ in the germline V gene. CDR3 in DNA: TGCGCCAGCAGCCTTCGACAGGGCTCACCCCTCCACTTT. This codes for CASSLRQGSPLHF.